This is a list of T cell receptor beta chains from one sample in a study of read filtering for tumor transcriptome and immune sequencing. One entry per CDR3 protein results from TCRdb running MiXCR on the reads. The sample has tens of thousands of distinct CDR3 sequences, 20% to 25% seen once. The specimen sequenced was a population of CD138-negative cells sorted from bone marrow. The receptors derive from a donor at least 40 years old with multiple myeloma. Both conserved end residues are part of each CDR3. A D gene is named only where the DNA matches it firmly. The size of a clone is reported for some rows only, either as once, few or many, or as a class for expanded clones.

clone size	D gene	J gene	V gene	CDR3 DNA	CDR3 protein
NA	NA	TRBJ2-1	TRBV28	TGTGCCAGCCACTCGAGAGACTACAGTGAGCAGTGCTTC	CASHSRDYSEQCF
few	NA	TRBJ1-2	TRBV5-1	TGCGCCAGCAGCTTGGGTCCGGGGGTTAACTATGGCTACACCTTC	CASSLGPGVNYGYTF
many	NA	TRBJ2-4	TRBV6-5	TGTGCCAGCACACTAGGAAACATTCAGTACTTC	CASTLGNIQYF
few	NA	TRBJ2-3	TRBV5-6	TGTGCCAGCAGCTGGAGATCTACAGGGATCTTGGATACGCAGTATTTT	CASSWRSTGILDTQYF
many	TRBD1	TRBJ2-7	TRBV29-1	TGCAGCGTGGGGGACAGGGAGGTGTTCTTC	CSVGDREVFF
many	NA	TRBJ2-5	TRBV29-1	TGCAGCGTGGGGGAGAGAGAGACCCAGTACTTC	CSVGERETQYF
many	TRBD2	TRBJ2-1	TRBV3-1	TGTGCCAGCAGTCCTAACTCCAAGGGACTAGCGGGGGAGACCTACAATGAGCAGTTCTTC	CASSPNSKGLAGETYNEQFF
many	TRBD1	TRBJ1-1	TRBV6-2/TRBV6-3	TGTGCCAGCAGGTTCTTACAGGGGTTTTATTTGAACACTGAAGCTTTCTTT	CASRFLQGFYLNTEAFF
NA	TRBD2	TRBJ2-3	TRBV24-1	TGTGCCACCAGTGACCGCGGGGGGGCCAGAGATACGCAGTATTTT	CATSDRGGARDTQYF
many	NA	TRBJ2-7	TRBV2	TGTGCCAGCATTGAGGGGGTCGAGCAGTACTTC	CASIEGVEQYF
many	TRBD1	TRBJ1-5	TRBV24-1	TGTGCCACCAGTGACCGTAACAGGGGGTACAATCAGCCCCAGCATTTT	CATSDRNRGYNQPQHF
many	NA	TRBJ1-4	TRBV9	TGTGCCAGCAGCGTATTACCCGAATATAATGAAAAACTGTTTTTT	CASSVLPEYNEKLFF
many	NA	TRBJ2-4	TRBV30	TGTGCCTGGAACCTTGGGGCCAGAAACATTCAGTACTTC	CAWNLGARNIQYF
many	NA	TRBJ2-2	TRBV9	TGTGCCAGCAGCGTAGGCACGGTTGGCGGGGAGCTGTTTTTT	CASSVGTVGGELFF
many	NA	TRBJ2-1	TRBV29-1	TGCAGCGTTGAAGAGTCGGGGGCTTACCTCCCCTACAATGAGCAGTTCTTC	CSVEESGAYLPYNEQFF
NA	NA	TRBJ2-2	TRBV19	TGTGCCAGTAGTAGCGGGTACACCGGGGAGCTGTTTTTT	CASSSGYTGELFF
many	NA	TRBJ1-5	TRBV29-1	TGCAGCGTTATTGTAGCTGGGGGTATAGGGCAGCCCCAGCATTTT	CSVIVAGGIGQPQHF
many	TRBD1	TRBJ2-2	TRBV5-1	TGCGCCAGCAGCTTGGGGACAGGGAACACCGGGGAGCTGTTTTTT	CASSLGTGNTGELFF
few	TRBD1	TRBJ2-7	TRBV5-1	TGCGCCAGCAGTCGACAGGGCGGATACGAGCAGTACTTC	CASSRQGGYEQYF
many	TRBD1	TRBJ2-7	TRBV28	TGTGCCAGCAGTTTTCCCGGGACAGGCTCCTACGAGCAGTACTTC	CASSFPGTGSYEQYF
many	NA	TRBJ2-4	TRBV2	TGTGCCAGCAGTGAGCAGGGGTTAGCCAAAAACATTCAGTACTTC	CASSEQGLAKNIQYF
many	TRBD1	TRBJ1-4	TRBV6-1	TGTGCCAGCGAGGGGGCGGGTGAAAAACTGTTTTTT	CASEGAGEKLFF
many	NA	TRBJ1-1	TRBV7-9	TGTGCCAGCAGCTTTGGCAACACTGAAGCTTTCTTT	CASSFGNTEAFF
many	TRBD2	TRBJ2-5	TRBV7-6	TGTGCCAGCAGCCTCTCACTAGCGGGGGCCCAAGAGACCCAGTACTTC	CASSLSLAGAQETQYF
many	NA	TRBJ1-5	TRBV28	TGTGCCAGCAGTTTGAGGGACAACTATGATCAGCCCCAGCATTTT	CASSLRDNYDQPQHF
many	NA	TRBJ2-1	TRBV28	TGTGCCAGCAGTTTAACAGACTACAATGAGCAGTTCTTC	CASSLTDYNEQFF
many	NA	TRBJ2-4	TRBV18	TGTGCCAGCTCAGAAACGGGTTTAGCCAAAAACATTCAGTACTTC	CASSETGLAKNIQYF
many	NA	TRBJ2-5	TRBV2	TGTGCCAGTAAACCGGGCCTTATGCAAGAGACCCAGTACTTC	CASKPGLMQETQYF
NA	NA	TRBJ2-1	TRBV5-5	TGCGGCAGCAGCTTTTTCAGCGAATCCAATGAGCAGTTCTTC	CGSSFFSESNEQFF
many	TRBD1	TRBJ2-7	TRBV2	TGTGCCAGCACCTCGGGACAGACCTACGAGCAGTACTTC	CASTSGQTYEQYF
many	NA	TRBJ2-3	TRBV4-1	TGCGCCAGCAGCCAAATGACTAGTGCAGATACGCAGTATTTT	CASSQMTSADTQYF
many	TRBD1	TRBJ2-1	TRBV3-1	TGTGCCAGCAGCCGATCAGACAGGGATGAGCAGTTCTTC	CASSRSDRDEQFF
few	NA	TRBJ2-5	TRBV3-1	TGTGCCAGCAGCCAATGGAGGAAGACCCAGTACTTC	CASSQWRKTQYF
many	TRBD1	TRBJ1-4	TRBV7-9	TGTGCCAGCAGCCCGCGGACAGGGGTGGGAAAACTGTTTTTT	CASSPRTGVGKLFF
few	NA	TRBJ1-5	TRBV20-1	TGCAGTGCTAGAAGTGGCAGCAATCAGCCCCAGCATTTT	CSARSGSNQPQHF
few	TRBD1	TRBJ2-7	TRBV7-9	TGTGCCAGCAGCTTAGGGACAGGGGGCGCCTACGAGCAGTACTTC	CASSLGTGGAYEQYF
few	NA	TRBJ1-5	TRBV2	TGTGCCAGCAGTGCGCGAGTGGTGGGTCAGCCCCAGCATTTT	CASSARVVGQPQHF
many	NA	TRBJ2-1	TRBV4-1	TGCGCCAGCAGCCAAGGAATACTAAGAAGAGATCTTTCGTACAATGAGCAGTTCTTC	CASSQGILRRDLSYNEQFF
many	NA	TRBJ2-3	TRBV7-3	TGTGCCAGCAGCTTAAATCCGGGAAGCACAGATACGCAGTATTTT	CASSLNPGSTDTQYF
few	NA	TRBJ2-7	TRBV2	TGTGCCAGCAGAGCCGATAGGCCGAGCTACGAGCAGTACTTC	CASRADRPSYEQYF
NA	NA	TRBJ1-1	TRBV12-3/TRBV12-4	TGTGCCAGCAGTTTAGGTGGGAAAACTGTAGCTTTCTTT	CASSLGGKTVAFF
few	NA	TRBJ1-5	TRBV5-1	TGCGCCAGCAGCTTGGCGGGGCAGGGGAAGGAGCCCCAGCATTTT	CASSLAGQGKEPQHF
many	NA	TRBJ1-2	TRBV6-1	TGTGCCAGCAGTGATAACAGGGTCTGGCTTGGCTACACCTTC	CASSDNRVWLGYTF